These 6 T cell receptor beta chains came from one sample sequenced in a study of T cells in Graves' hyperthyroidism and ophthalmopathy. Amplification of TCR beta CDR3 regions used RNA as the template. HTBI primers were used for first-round RT-PCR of the TCR CDR3. TCRdb re-derived calls from the multiplex PCR reads in MiXCR, one entry per CDR3 protein. The repertoire holds around 530,000 distinct CDR3 sequences, with more than 15% as singletons. The sequenced sample was blood. All receptors come from a woman aged 18-30 years with Graves' ophthalmopathy.

V and J are TRBV5-1 and TRBJ2-5; TRBD2 aligns across 8 bases. CDR3 size: 17 residues. CDR1 is SGHRS and CDR2 is YFSETQ in the germline V gene. Trimming removed 0 bases from V and 5 bases from J; junction bases left unmatched: 12. CDR3 in DNA: TGCGCCAGCAGCTTGGACGGCGGGAGGCCGAAATTGGAGACCCAGTACTTC. It encodes CASSLDGGRPKLETQYF.

This clonotype was recorded once. The genes are TRBV6-2 or TRBV6-3 and TRBJ2-3, with D possibly matching TRBD1 (6 bases). Trimming pared 8 bases from V and 0 bases from J, leaving 18 bases between. This CDR3 has 16 residues. The germline V gene encodes CDR1 MNHEY and CDR2 SVGEGT. CDR3 sequence (DNA): TGTGCCAGCTCCGGACAGAGAAGAACTAGCACAGATACGCAGTATTTT. It codes for CASSGQRRTSTDTQYF.

This clonotype was observed a few times. CDR3 residues: CASSIASGGYNEQFF. CDR3 DNA sequence: TGTGCCAGTAGTATAGCGAGCGGGGGGTACAATGAGCAGTTCTTC. The chain carries TRBV19 and TRBJ2-1; 9 nucleotides agree with TRBD2. The J segment lost 4 bases and the V segment lost 1 base, leaving 2 bases of the junction unmatched. The germline V gene has CDR1 LNHDA and CDR2 SQIVND (reference sequence). The CDR3 extends over 15 amino acids.

This clonotype was observed a handful of times. The chain couples TRBV19 to TRBJ1-2, with D unclear. Germline V gene lookup returns CDR1 LNHDA and CDR2 SQIVND (reference sequence). V lost 0 bases to trimming and J lost 6 bases, with 17 bases between them. This CDR3 has 16 residues. DNA for the CDR3: TGTGCCAGTAGTATAGATCGAACAGTAAAACGTAATGGCTACACCTTC. As protein: CASSIDRTVKRNGYTF. Together with reference TRBV19 and TRBJ1-2, the CDR3 gives the full variable domain: DGGITQSPKYLFRKEGQNVTLSCEQNLNHDAMYWYRQDPGQGLRLIYYSQIVNDFQKGDIAEGYSVSREKKESFPLTVTSAQKNPTAFYLCASSIDRTVKRNGYTFGSGTRLTVV.

This clonotype was detected many times. This chain links TRBV11-3 with TRBJ1-1; 7 bases are shared with TRBD1. The CDR3 contains 16 residues. Germline V CDR1 and CDR2: SGHNT, YENEEA. Trimming took 4 bases from V and 0 from J; bases not matched to a gene: 8. The CDR3 sequence is CASSSTDRIMNTEAFF. The CDR3 DNA is TGTGCCAGCAGCTCCACGGACAGGATCATGAACACTGAAGCTTTCTTT.

This clonotype appeared many times. This chain uses TRBV27 with TRBJ2-7; perhaps TRBD1 as D (9 bases). From germline, CDR1 is MNHEY and CDR2 SMNVEV (reference sequence). The CDR3 totals 16 residues. V shed 8 bases and J shed 7 bases, with 27 bases lying between them. The CDR3: CASGPGGLQGAREQYF. CDR3 nucleotide sequence: TGTGCCAGCGGCCCGGGGGGGTTACAGGGGGCGAGGGAGCAGTACTTC.